This passage covers 21 T cell receptor beta chains from one sample sequenced in a study of cytomegalovirus exposure and HLA in healthy donors. The primer mix had 60 Vbeta and 13 Jbeta primers. Sequencing was performed with immunoSEQ multiplex PCR; in TCRdb, only in-frame clones are kept and a portion is missing. This repertoire includes about 87,000 clones. Sequenced sample: PBMCs. These receptors all stem from a man in his fifties in good health and CMV-seropositive.

The chain links TRBV4-3 to TRBJ2-7; D might be TRBD2 (6 bases). Germline loops: CDR1 LGHNA, CDR2 YSLEER. This CDR3 has 14 amino acids. Deletions cut 0 bases from V and 3 bases from J, with 9 bases between. The CDR3 nucleotides are TGCGCCAGCAGCCAAGATACCGGGGGCTACGAGCAGTACTTC. Its protein product is CASSQDTGGYEQYF.

The chain uses TRBV13 and TRBJ1-2, with no clear D. The CDR3 is made up of 15 amino acids. V was clipped by 2 bases and J by 4 bases, with 14 bases between them. CDR1 is PRHDT, CDR2 FYEKMQ, per germline (reference sequence). The CDR3, as DNA: TGTGCCAGCAGCTTACGTGGGTCAGGCCTCTATGGCTACACCTTC. It specifies CASSLRGSGLYGYTF.

This sequence joins TRBV2 and TRBJ2-3; a possible D gene is TRBD1 (6 bases). CDR3 length equals 13 residues. Looked up from germline, CDR1 is SNHLY and CDR2 is FYNNEI. The V end lost 7 bases, the J end lost 0 bases, and 8 bases lay between the germline ends. CDR3 loop: CASKQGSTDTQYF. CDR3 nucleotides: TGTGCCAGCAAACAGGGCAGCACAGATACGCAGTATTTT. The variable domain in full, completed from reference TRBV2 and TRBJ2-3, reads EPEVTQTPSHQVTQMGQEVILRCVPISNHLYFYWYRQILGQKVEFLVSFYNNEISEKSEIFDDQFSVERPDGSNFTLKIRSTKLEDSAMYFCASKQGSTDTQYFGPGTRLTVL.

The genes are TRBV27 and TRBJ2-2; the D is unclear. Trimming left V 6 bases short and J 5 bases short, with 16 bases between. Looked up from germline, CDR1 is MNHEY and CDR2 is SMNVEV (reference sequence). This CDR3 comprises 15 residues. The CDR3 DNA follows: TGTGCCAGCAGCCCTATGGTCTTAAGTACCGGGGAGCTGTTTTTT. Its translation: CASSPMVLSTGELFF.

This chain uses TRBV11-1 with TRBJ2-1; 7 bases agree with TRBD2. The V gene end was trimmed by 5 bases and the J gene end by 2 bases; junction bases not matched to a gene: 12. CDR1 is SGHAT and CDR2 is FQDESV in the germline V gene (reference sequence). The CDR3 consists of 17 residues. CDR3: CASSLPGRAVTYNEQFF. CDR3 nucleotides: TGTGCCAGCAGCCTCCCGGGGAGGGCAGTTACCTACAATGAGCAGTTCTTC.

The CDR3 DNA is TGTGCCAGCAGCTCGCCCGGGACAGGGAACCATAATGAAAAACTGTTTTTT. It codes for CASSSPGTGNHNEKLFF. The chain combines TRBV13 with TRBJ1-4; 9 bases match TRBD1. Germline V gene sequence: CDR1 PRHDT, CDR2 FYEKMQ (reference sequence). The CDR3 totals 17 residues. V shed 4 bases and J 4 bases; nucleotides not matched to a gene: 10.

The DNA of the CDR3 is TGCGCCAGCAGCTTGCCCTCCCCTTATGGCGGGAGAGGATCGTCCTACAATGAGCAGTTCTTC. Residues: CASSLPSPYGGRGSSYNEQFF. The chain has TRBV5-1 and TRBJ2-1, with 7 bases fitting TRBD2. Germline values: CDR1 SGHRS, CDR2 YFSETQ. The V segment lost 1 base and the J segment 1 base; nucleotides outside the gene matches: 20. The CDR3 loop spans 21 amino acids.

The chain combines TRBV19 with TRBJ1-5; 8 positions match TRBD1. Germline V gene lookup returns CDR1 LNHDA and CDR2 SQIVND (reference sequence). CDR3 length: 18 amino acids. Trimming at V came to 6 bases and at J to 4 bases, leaving 17 bases not matched to a gene. CDR3 sequence (DNA): TGTGCCAGTAGCGATATTCAGGGGGCGCAGACCCGAAATCAGCCCCAGCATTTT. It specifies CASSDIQGAQTRNQPQHF.

The V gene is TRBV13, the J gene TRBJ1-1; TRBD1 is a possible D gene (5 bases). The germline V and J ends were trimmed by 4 bases and 0 bases, with 9 bases remaining between them. The CDR3 totals 14 residues. Germline loops: CDR1 PRHDT, CDR2 FYEKMQ (reference sequence). This CDR3 reads CASSSRAVNTEAFF. The CDR3 DNA reads as TGTGCCAGCAGCTCCAGGGCCGTGAACACTGAAGCTTTCTTT.

The chain links TRBV28 to TRBJ1-5; D ambiguous. V lost 5 bases and J 6 bases, leaving 11 bases between the germline ends. The CDR3 consists of 13 residues. Germline V CDR1 and CDR2: MDHEN, SYDVKM. CDR3 residues: CASSPRGGQPQHF. The CDR3 nucleotides are TGTGCCAGCAGTCCCCGGGGTGGTCAGCCCCAGCATTTT. The full variable domain, in which reference TRBV28 and TRBJ1-5 provide the parts outside the CDR3, is DVKVTQSSRYLVKRTGEKVFLECVQDMDHENMFWYRQDPGLGLRLIYFSYDVKMKEKGDIPEGYSVSREKKERFSLILESASTNQTSMYLCASSPRGGQPQHFGDGTRLSIL.

The CDR3 DNA reads as TGTGCCAGTACAGCGGGAGCCGTCTACAATGAGCAGTTCTTC. This translates into CASTAGAVYNEQFF. The V and J genes are TRBV19 and TRBJ2-1; 8 bases map to TRBD2. Germline lookup yields CDR1 LNHDA and CDR2 SQIVND (reference sequence). The trim removed 7 bases at V and 3 bases at J, leaving 5 bases unmatched. This CDR3 spans 14 amino acids.

This chain uses TRBV18 with TRBJ2-7; 10 bases align to TRBD2. The CDR3 has 15 amino acids. CDR1 is KGHSH, CDR2 LQKENI, per germline. Trimming took 5 bases from V and 0 from J; bases not matched to a gene: 4. This chain's CDR3 is CASSTGLAISYEQYF. Written as DNA, the CDR3 is TGTGCCAGCTCAACGGGACTAGCGATCTCCTACGAGCAGTACTTC.

The chain uses TRBV6-5 and TRBJ2-3, with D uncertain. Trimming stripped 10 bases from V and 0 bases from J, with 14 bases between. Germline CDR1 MNHEY, CDR2 SVGAGI. The CDR3 has 14 residues. For the CDR3, the DNA is TGTGCCACGAGCCGACTGTCGAGCACAGATACGCAGTATTTT. This encodes CATSRLSSTDTQYF.

The chain links TRBV29-1 to TRBJ2-7; D is perhaps TRBD2 (6 bases). The germline V gene has CDR1 SQVTM and CDR2 ANQGSEA. Trimming took 6 bases from V and 3 from J, leaving 15 bases between them. The CDR3 totals 13 residues. This CDR3 is CSVFLGGSYEQYF. CDR3 coding DNA: TGCAGCGTCTTTCTCGGAGGGAGCTACGAGCAGTACTTC.

The chain is built from TRBV19 and TRBJ2-1; D remains ambiguous. CDR1 and CDR2 (germline): LNHDA, SQIVND (reference sequence). V lost 3 bases and J 9 bases, leaving 15 bases between the germline ends. This CDR3 has 14 residues. The CDR3 sequence: CASSILASRVEQFF. DNA for the CDR3: TGTGCCAGTAGTATTTTGGCTAGTCGGGTTGAGCAGTTCTTC.

V and J are TRBV30 and TRBJ2-1, with D maybe TRBD2 (5 bases). The CDR3 is 12 amino acids. Trimming removed 3 bases from V and 12 bases from J, with 15 bases in between. Germline CDR1 and CDR2: GTSNPN and SVGIG (reference sequence). CDR3 in amino acids: CAWSPWGVRQFF. DNA of the CDR3: TGTGCCTGGAGCCCCTGGGGAGTTCGGCAGTTCTTC.

CDR3 nucleotides: TGTGCTAGTGGTTCAGGGGACAGGGGGCCGACTGAAGCTTTCTTT. It codes for CASGSGDRGPTEAFF. The chain joins TRBV12-5 to TRBJ1-1, with 12 bases aligning to TRBD1. CDR1 LGHNT and CDR2 FRNRAP come from the germline V gene. This CDR3 is 15 amino acids long. The V and J ends lost 4 bases and 5 bases, in that order; junction bases with no gene match: 5. The complete variable domain, with remaining parts taken from reference TRBV12-5 and TRBJ1-1, reads DARVTQTPRHKVTEMGQEVTMRCQPILGHNTVFWYRQTMMQGLELLAYFRNRAPLDDSGMPKDRFSAEMPDATLATLKIQPSEPRDSAVYFCASGSGDRGPTEAFFGQGTRLTVV.

V and J are TRBV4-3 and TRBJ1-5; D is uncertain. Germline CDR1 and CDR2: LGHNA and YSLEER. The CDR3 loop spans 15 amino acids. V was cut by 4 bases and J by 0 bases, with 10 bases left in between. Here the CDR3 reads CASSPQVDSNQPQHF. The CDR3 region has the DNA TGCGCCAGCAGCCCGCAGGTGGATAGCAATCAGCCCCAGCATTTT.

The chain joins TRBV2 to TRBJ2-7, with D maybe TRBD2 (6 bases). The CDR3 totals 14 residues. Germline V CDR1 and CDR2: SNHLY, FYNNEI. V was trimmed by 6 bases and J by 2 bases, leaving 14 bases between them. The CDR3 region is CASRRGRTTYEQYF. CDR3 DNA sequence: TGTGCCAGCAGGAGGGGTAGGACTACCTACGAGCAGTACTTC.

CDR3: CASSSGGTPNV. For the CDR3, the DNA is TGTGCCAGCAGCTCCGGTGGGACACCCAACGTC. The rearrangement uses TRBV7-9 and TRBJ2-7; possibly TRBD1 for D (6 bases). This CDR3 region has 11 residues. Germline V gene sequence: CDR1 SEHNR, CDR2 FQNEAQ (reference sequence).

The V call is TRBV4-3, the J call TRBJ2-5, with D perhaps matching TRBD2 (6 bases). Trimming stripped 1 base from V and 1 base from J, with 13 bases between. Germline assignment: CDR1 LGHNA and CDR2 YSLEER. This CDR3 has 16 residues. The CDR3: CASSQGPGGGQETQYF. The CDR3 DNA is TGCGCCAGCAGCCAAGGGCCTGGGGGAGGCCAAGAGACCCAGTACTTC.